This T cell receptor beta chain was captured in a study of T-cell reconstitution after alpha-beta-depleted transplantation in children. Unique molecular identifiers were used in preparing the TCRbeta library. TCRdb used MiXCR to reprocess the PCR reads, holding one entry per CDR3 protein. Altogether about 300,000 distinct CDR3 sequences are present, 7.5% to 9% being singletons, with the ten largest covering over 7.5%. Overall study findings and caveats: Once a year had passed after transplant, T-cell counts and diversity came mostly from newly produced T cells.

This clonotype was observed at least ten times. The antigen remains undetermined. Sequencing was performed on peripheral blood, taken 360 days after TCRalphabeta/CD19-depleted stem cell transplant. This receptor was identified in a female patient aged 2-15 years who had a stem cell transplant for Fanconi anemia, so the T cells may come from the graft donor.

CDR3 amino acids: CASSEKENYGYTF. In DNA, the CDR3 is TGTGCCAGCAGTGAAAAGGAGAACTATGGCTACACCTTC. The chain uses TRBV6-1 and TRBJ1-2; D ambiguous. The CDR3 length is 13 residues. Trimming pared 2 bases from V and 2 bases from J, leaving 6 bases between. In germline, CDR1 is MNHNS, CDR2 SASEGT.